A selection of T cell receptor beta chains follows, all from one sample in a study of shared clonotypes between healthy human individuals. This table comes from immunoSEQ multiplex PCR, and its TCRdb copy is limited to in-frame clones, with some not included. The sample carries under 600,000 clones, 75% to 80% recorded once. Sequencing was performed on PBMCs. Source of these receptors: a woman aged 40 to 49 in good health. Some clones in this sample may be carry-over from other donors' samples. Each CDR3 is given with its conserved first and last residue. D genes are given only for firm matches. Where a row states a size, it is once, few, many or the class of an expanded clone; other rows omit it.

clone size,J gene,D gene,V gene,CDR3 DNA,CDR3 protein
-,TRBJ2-7,-,TRBV30,TGTGCCTGGACCCCGACAGGCTACGAGCAGTACTTC,CAWTPTGYEQYF
few,TRBJ1-4,-,TRBV7-9,TGTGCCAGCAGCTTTGGGGTGGGAGCAACTAATGAAAAACTGTTTTTT,CASSFGVGATNEKLFF
-,TRBJ2-7,-,TRBV4-3,TGCGCCAGCAGCCAAGAGCAGGGTTTCTACGAGCAGTACTTC,CASSQEQGFYEQYF
-,TRBJ2-7,-,TRBV2,TGTGCCAGCAGGATATCCACCTACGAGCAGTACTTC,CASRISTYEQYF
-,TRBJ2-1,TRBD2,TRBV19,TGTGCCAGTAGTATGGGACTAGCGGGACAGAGACGGTTCTTC,CASSMGLAGQRRFF
few,TRBJ2-7,TRBD1,TRBV27,TGTGCCAGCAGTTCTGTGGGACAGGGCATCAAGCAGTACTTC,CASSSVGQGIKQYF
-,TRBJ1-2,TRBD1,TRBV9,TGTGCCAGCAGCTTGAGGGACAGCTGGGGGGCTGGCTACACCTTC,CASSLRDSWGAGYTF
few,TRBJ2-7,-,TRBV13,TGTGCCAGCAGCTTAACAGGGACCCACGAGCAGTACTTC,CASSLTGTHEQYF
-,TRBJ2-2,TRBD1,TRBV11-2,TGTGCCAGCAGAACCTACAGGGGCGACACCGGGGAGCTGTTTTTT,CASRTYRGDTGELFF
-,TRBJ2-3,TRBD2,TRBV4-2,TGTGCCAGCAGCCAAGAGCCCCTAGCGGGGGGTTCAGATACGCAGTATTTT,CASSQEPLAGGSDTQYF
-,TRBJ2-5,TRBD1,TRBV5-4,TGTGCCAGCAGCGCCGGCAGGGGGCCCAAAGAGACCCAGTACTTC,CASSAGRGPKETQYF
-,TRBJ2-1,TRBD2,TRBV10-3,TGTGCCATCAGCTCCGGGACTAGTTGGTATGAGCAGTTCTTC,CAISSGTSWYEQFF
-,TRBJ1-5,-,TRBV30,TGTGCCTGGAGTCTGGACTCTGGACAGCCCCAGCATTTT,CAWSLDSGQPQHF
many,TRBJ2-1,TRBD2,TRBV15,TGTGCCACCAGCCAGGCGCGGGAGGGTTACAATGAGCAGTTCTTC,CATSQAREGYNEQFF
-,TRBJ1-2,-,TRBV19,TGTGCCAGTAGTACGGGAACCGGGACGGCTAACTATGGCTACACCTTC,CASSTGTGTANYGYTF
-,TRBJ2-2,TRBD2,TRBV7-8,TGTGCCAGCAGCTTAGGGAGACGAGCGGGAGACACCGGGGAGCTGTTTTTT,CASSLGRRAGDTGELFF
-,TRBJ2-6,-,TRBV28,TGTGCCAGCAGCGCACAGTTTCCCAACGTCCTGACTTTC,CASSAQFPNVLTF
few,TRBJ2-7,TRBD1,TRBV6-4,TGTGCCACCACGACAGGGGGCGAGTACGAGCAGTACTTC,CATTTGGEYEQYF
-,TRBJ2-3,-,TRBV5-1,TGCGCCAGCAGCTTGGCTGTCCAAACTAGCACAGATACGCAGTATTTT,CASSLAVQTSTDTQYF
-,TRBJ2-1,-,TRBV7-3,TGTGCCAGCAGGGGCTTGGGTGAGCAGTTCTTC,CASRGLGEQFF
-,TRBJ2-5,-,TRBV28,TGTGCCAGCAGTTTAACCGCACAAGAGACCCAGTACTTC,CASSLTAQETQYF
-,TRBJ1-1,-,TRBV29-1,TGCAGCACCTCTGGAATCGGGGACACTGAAGCTTTCTTT,CSTSGIGDTEAFF
once,TRBJ2-7,-,TRBV30,TGTGCCTGTGGGGGCAGACTACCTGGCGAGCAGTACTTC,CACGGRLPGEQYF
-,TRBJ1-6,-,TRBV5-1,TGCGCCAGCAGAGGGGAGACTAATTCACCCCTCCACTTT,CASRGETNSPLHF
-,TRBJ2-7,-,TRBV9,TGTGCCAGCAGCGTAGCGGGGGACCCTGGAGTCTACGAGCAGTACTTC,CASSVAGDPGVYEQYF
-,TRBJ2-1,-,TRBV15,TGTGCCACCAGCAGAGTAGAGCTTGGGCCGCTTAGGGGTGAGCAGTTCTTC,CATSRVELGPLRGEQFF
-,TRBJ2-1,-,TRBV11-2,TGTGCCAGCAGCCTCCAGATTGGCTATAGCTACAATGAGCAGTTCTTC,CASSLQIGYSYNEQFF
-,TRBJ1-2,-,TRBV9,TGTGCCAGCAGCGTAGTACAGGGTAATGGCTACACCTTC,CASSVVQGNGYTF
-,TRBJ2-3,-,TRBV11-2,TGTGCCAGCAGCTTAGATCGGGCCCGTTGGGATACGCAGTATTTT,CASSLDRARWDTQYF
-,TRBJ1-3,TRBD1,TRBV5-1,TGCGCCAGCAGCCGAATAGGACAGGGTACTGGAAACACCATATATTTT,CASSRIGQGTGNTIYF
-,TRBJ2-7,TRBD1,TRBV30,TGTGCCTGGAGTGTACCAGGGGGCGAGCAGTACTTC,CAWSVPGGEQYF
-,TRBJ2-5,-,TRBV7-3,TGTGCCAGCAGCTTAACCCGCCAAGAGACCCAGTACTTC,CASSLTRQETQYF
-,TRBJ1-2,-,TRBV5-1,TGCGCCAGCAGCTTATTACAGGGTGGCTATGGCTACACCTTC,CASSLLQGGYGYTF
-,TRBJ2-7,TRBD2,TRBV7-8,TGTGCCAGCAGCCTTCGGGGAGGGGAATCCTACGAGCAGTACTTC,CASSLRGGESYEQYF
-,TRBJ2-7,TRBD1,TRBV5-1,TGCGCCAGCAGCTCTTGGGAGACAGGGATCGACTACGAGCAGTACTTC,CASSSWETGIDYEQYF
-,TRBJ2-7,-,TRBV27,TGTGCCAGCAGTTTAAGGGGATGGACAGTCTCCTACGAGCAGTACTTC,CASSLRGWTVSYEQYF
-,TRBJ1-1,-,TRBV27,TGTGCCAGCAGTCCATCGGGAGAATTGGCTTTCTTT,CASSPSGELAFF
-,TRBJ2-7,TRBD2,TRBV10-1,TGCGCCAGCAGTTACAAACTAGCGGGAGGCTACGAGCAGTACTTC,CASSYKLAGGYEQYF
-,TRBJ2-7,-,TRBV21-1,TGTGCCAGCAGCAAAGCGAGCGGGAGAACCTACGAGCAGTACTTC,CASSKASGRTYEQYF
-,TRBJ2-3,TRBD2,TRBV4-2,TGTGCCAGCAGCCTCCTCGGGGGGCTAGCGGGAGGGGAGGGCACAGATACGCAGTATTTT,CASSLLGGLAGGEGTDTQYF
-,TRBJ1-4,-,TRBV7-6,TGTGCCAGCAGCTTAGGGGGAGTAGGCGAAAAACTGTTTTTT,CASSLGGVGEKLFF
-,TRBJ1-5,-,TRBV6-5,TGTGCCAGCGCGCTCGACAGTTATCAGCCCCAGCATTTT,CASALDSYQPQHF
once,TRBJ1-1,-,TRBV2,TGTGCCAGCACCCTTATGACTCGAGGCGCTGAAGCTTTCTTT,CASTLMTRGAEAFF
-,TRBJ1-1,TRBD1,TRBV5-4,TGTGCCAGCAGCTCAGACAGGGCTGAAGCTTTCTTT,CASSSDRAEAFF
few,TRBJ2-1,-,TRBV7-6,TGTGCCAGCAGCTTAGCGGGAGAGGTGGGTGAGCAGTTCTTC,CASSLAGEVGEQFF
-,TRBJ1-4,-,TRBV6-1,TGTGCCAGCAGTGAAATGGGTAACACTAATGAAAAACTGTTTTTT,CASSEMGNTNEKLFF
-,TRBJ1-3,-,TRBV28,TGTGCCAGCAGTTTGACAGCCGGGGGCACCATATATTTT,CASSLTAGGTIYF
-,TRBJ1-5,TRBD1,TRBV6-1,TGTGCCAGCAGTCTGATGACAGGGTCCAATCAGCCCCAGCATTTT,CASSLMTGSNQPQHF
-,TRBJ2-7,-,TRBV7-9,TGTGCCAGCAGCTTCCCCCGCCTTCGGGCGAGCGAGCAGTACTTC,CASSFPRLRASEQYF
-,TRBJ2-1,TRBD2,TRBV28,TGTGCCAGCAGTTTATCCCCTAGCGGGCCAAATGAGCAGTTCTTC,CASSLSPSGPNEQFF
-,TRBJ1-2,-,TRBV7-8,TGTGCCAGCAGCTTAGAAACGGGACACTCCTACTATGGCTACACCTTC,CASSLETGHSYYGYTF
-,TRBJ1-5,-,TRBV7-2,TGTGCCAGCAGCTTAGCGACACCCAATCAGCCCCAGCATTTT,CASSLATPNQPQHF
-,TRBJ2-7,TRBD2,TRBV18,TGTGCCAGCTCACCATGGGGACTAGCGGGTTCGGAGGAGCAGTACTTC,CASSPWGLAGSEEQYF
-,TRBJ1-1,TRBD1,TRBV10-3,TGTGCCATCAGTGAGTTATTTCAGGGGGCCTCTGAAGCTTTCTTT,CAISELFQGASEAFF
-,TRBJ2-3,-,TRBV6-5,TGTGCCAGCAGCAGAGCGGGTTTCCGATCAGATACGCAGTATTTT,CASSRAGFRSDTQYF
-,TRBJ2-2,TRBD2,TRBV9,TGTGCCAGCAGCGGAACTAGCGGAGGCGGAACCGGGGAGCTGTTTTTT,CASSGTSGGGTGELFF
-,TRBJ2-7,-,TRBV6-5,TGTGCCAGCAGCGGCTCCGGGACTGGAGGAGAGCAGTACTTC,CASSGSGTGGEQYF
-,TRBJ2-7,TRBD1,TRBV7-9,TGTGCCAGCAGCTCGGACAGGGGAGGCTCCGAGCAGTACTTC,CASSSDRGGSEQYF
-,TRBJ2-7,-,TRBV7-3,TGTGCCAGCAGCACCTCTCCCGGGAACGAGCAGTACTTC,CASSTSPGNEQYF
-,TRBJ2-2,TRBD2,TRBV7-2,TGTGCCAGCAGCCAGGGGCCACTAGCGGGAGTTCTAGTAATCGGGGAGCTGTTTTTT,CASSQGPLAGVLVIGELFF